One sample yielded the 27 T cell receptor beta chains listed below, sequenced in a study of human T cells and chemical hapten exposure. The library gave individual cDNA molecules unique molecular identifiers. TCRdb itself ran the reads through MiXCR, one entry per CDR3 protein. The data hold 120,000 or so distinct CDR3 sequences, with over 7.5% observed a single time. Total RNA was extracted from unfractionated whole blood. Input material: whole blood. The receptors originated from a human donor in good health. Some clones in this sample may be carry-over from other donors' samples.

This clonotype was found a few times. V gene TRBV19 combines with J gene TRBJ2-5; 10 bases match TRBD1. J was trimmed by 2 bases and V by 10 bases; bases with no gene match: 7. Germline loops: CDR1 LNHDA, CDR2 SQIVND (reference sequence). The CDR3 runs 14 residues. This CDR3 is CATSDRGEQETQYF. CDR3 nucleotide sequence: TGTGCCACCTCGGACAGGGGGGAACAAGAGACCCAGTACTTC.

In this sample, this clonotype turned up many times. The chain recombines TRBV7-8 with TRBJ1-5; no firm D call. The CDR3 runs 13 residues. Germline assignment: CDR1 SGHVS and CDR2 FQNEAQ. V was trimmed by 1 base and J by 10 bases, leaving 11 bases between them. CDR3 protein: CASSLGELIPQHF. CDR3 coding DNA: TGTGCCAGCAGCTTAGGGGAGTTGATCCCCCAGCATTTT.

This chain connects TRBV2 to TRBJ2-5, with D perhaps TRBD1 (6 bases). Germline CDR1 SNHLY, CDR2 FYNNEI. The CDR3 sequence is 13 residues long. Trimming removed 3 bases from V and 5 bases from J, with 10 bases in between. The CDR3 region has the DNA TGTGCCAGCAGTGAGGGGGCCGGGGAGACCCAGTACTTC. Its translation is CASSEGAGETQYF.

This clonotype was recorded at least ten times. The chain uses TRBV12-3 or TRBV12-4 and TRBJ1-1; D possibly corresponds to TRBD1 (6 bases). Trimming removed 6 bases from V and 11 bases from J, with 13 bases in between. CDR3 length: 11 amino acids. The CDR3: CASSPQGFAFF. The CDR3 DNA follows: TGTGCCAGCAGCCCTCAGGGGTTTGCTTTCTTT.

This clonotype showed up just a few times. The rearrangement links TRBV10-3 to TRBJ2-6; D is unresolved. Trimming removed 5 bases from V and 0 bases from J, with 8 bases in between. CDR3 length: 15 amino acids. CDR1 is ENHRY and CDR2 is SYGVKD in the germline V gene. DNA for the CDR3: TGTGCCATCAGTAGAAGACACTCTGGGGCCAACGTCCTGACTTTC. Its translation: CAISRRHSGANVLTF.

The table lists this clonotype with many counts. The V and J genes are TRBV9 and TRBJ2-7, with D uncertain. CDR3 length: 14 residues. V was shortened by 3 bases and J by 5 bases, with 15 bases between the two germline ends. Germline CDR1 SGDLS, CDR2 YYNGEE. This chain's CDR3 is CASSAFNTHHEQYF. For the CDR3, the DNA is TGTGCCAGCAGCGCTTTTAATACCCACCACGAGCAGTACTTC.

Many counts were recorded for this clonotype. V usage is TRBV29-1 and J usage is TRBJ1-1; a weak D match, TRBD1 (6 bases). CDR3 length: 14 amino acids. Germline CDR1 reads SQVTM; CDR2 reads ANQGSEA. Trimming cost V 0 bases and J 1 base, with 9 bases left between them. CDR3 sequence (DNA): TGCAGCGTTGAAGATCCGGGGGCGAACACTGAAGCTTTCTTT. It is translated as CSVEDPGANTEAFF.

This clonotype was detected ten times or more. This chain's CDR3 is CASSGGTGTGRGNTIYF. CDR3 bases: TGTGCCAGCAGCGGGGGAACCGGGACAGGGAGGGGAAACACCATATATTTT. This rearrangement joins TRBV5-5 to TRBJ1-3, with TRBD1 matching over 9 bases. Germline V lookup: CDR1 SGHKS, CDR2 YYEKEE (reference sequence). With V trimmed by 4 bases and J by 4 bases, 12 bases remained unmatched. The CDR3 extends over 17 amino acids.

In this sample, this clonotype turned up many times. The gene calls are TRBV5-1 and TRBJ2-2; D is uncertain. CDR1 SGHRS and CDR2 YFSETQ come from the germline V gene. The CDR3 has 15 residues. V lost 0 bases and J lost 4, with 10 bases in between. CDR3 residues: CASSLETPGTGELFF. CDR3 DNA sequence: TGCGCCAGCAGCTTGGAAACCCCGGGCACCGGGGAGCTGTTTTTT.

This chain uses TRBV6-6 with TRBJ2-1, with 12 positions matching TRBD1. The germline gives CDR1 MNHNY, CDR2 SVGAGI (reference sequence). V lost 6 bases, J lost 0 bases, and 15 bases stayed unmatched. The CDR3 runs 20 residues. The CDR3 region has the DNA TGTGCCAGCAGGGGACAGGGGGCAGCTAGCGGTAGGCGCTCCTACAATGAGCAGTTCTTC. Translated: CASRGQGAASGRRSYNEQFF.

This clonotype came up many times. The chain combines TRBV27 with TRBJ2-7; 8 bases fit TRBD1. This CDR3 has 15 residues. V shed 1 base and J 6 bases; nucleotides not matched to a gene: 8. Germline CDR1 MNHEY, CDR2 SMNVEV (reference sequence). CDR3 nucleotide sequence: TGTGCCAGCAGTTTATTGTCGGGACAGGACCTCGAGCAGTACTTC. Translation gives CASSLLSGQDLEQYF.

This clonotype has a handful of counts. This chain joins TRBV20-1 and TRBJ1-1; D perhaps matches TRBD1 (6 bases). CDR3 length equals 15 residues. V was clipped by 1 base and J by 8 bases, with 20 bases between them. Germline assignment: CDR1 DFQATT and CDR2 SNEGSKA (reference sequence). The CDR3 DNA is TGCAGTGCTAGAGGCGGGACAAGTCCTGGGGTAGAAGCTTTCTTT. Protein product: CSARGGTSPGVEAFF.

This clonotype was counted many times. This chain uses TRBV19 with TRBJ1-1, with a tentative D call TRBD1 (6 bases). This CDR3 has 12 amino acids. Between the trimmed V and J ends, which lost 2 bases and 5 bases, there was a span of 6 bases. Germline V gene sequence: CDR1 LNHDA, CDR2 SQIVND (reference sequence). The CDR3: CASSIRGTEAFF. The CDR3 DNA reads TGTGCCAGTAGTATAAGGGGGACTGAAGCTTTCTTT.

This chain connects TRBV4-3 to TRBJ2-3; the D gene is possibly TRBD1 (6 bases). The germline gives CDR1 LGHNA, CDR2 YSLEER. This CDR3 region has 17 residues. The germline V and J ends were trimmed by 3 bases and 1 base, with 17 bases remaining between them. DNA for the CDR3: TGCGCCAGCAGCCAGACACCCGGGACAAGCCGCACAGATACGCAGTATTTT. The encoded protein is CASSQTPGTSRTDTQYF.

The chain joins TRBV4-3 to TRBJ2-6; D is unclear. V was pared by 0 bases and J by 0 bases, with 12 bases between. Looked up from germline, CDR1 is LGHNA and CDR2 is YSLEER. This CDR3 has 18 amino acids. The CDR3 nucleotides are TGCGCCAGCAGCCAAGATCCTCCAGGTGGCTCTGGGGCCAACGTCCTGACTTTC. As protein: CASSQDPPGGSGANVLTF.

The chain carries TRBV5-4 and TRBJ2-3; TRBD2 is a possible D gene (6 bases). Germline values: CDR1 SGHNT, CDR2 YYREEE (reference sequence). Trimming removed 0 bases from V and 4 bases from J, with 12 bases in between. This CDR3 is 15 amino acids long. The DNA of the CDR3 is TGTGCCAGCAGCTTGGGCGGGATAAAGGCAGATACGCAGTATTTT. Its protein product is CASSLGGIKADTQYF.

This clonotype was counted ten times or more. This chain connects TRBV11-2 to TRBJ1-4; D is possibly TRBD1 (5 bases). This CDR3 comprises 15 residues. V was trimmed by 1 base and J by 6 bases, leaving 12 bases between them. From germline, CDR1 is SGHAT and CDR2 FQNNGV. The CDR3 nucleotides read TGTGCCAGCAGCTTAGGGCTGGGGGACCATGAAAAACTGTTTTTT. Translated: CASSLGLGDHEKLFF.

As to this clonotype: This is likely a read error, given that the CDR3 carries no conserved phenylalanine or tryptophan at its end. The CDR3 region is CSASIAGGPDTQYS. In DNA, the CDR3 is TGCAGCGCCTCAATAGCGGGAGGGCCAGATACGCAGTATTCT. This chain uses TRBV29-1 with TRBJ2-3; 11 bases are shared with TRBD2. The CDR3 sequence is 14 residues long. In germline, CDR1 is SQVTM, CDR2 ANQGSEA. Trimming took 7 bases from V and 4 from J; bases not matched to a gene: 7.

This clonotype was counted ten times or more. The genes are TRBV14 and TRBJ1-1; the match to TRBD1 covers 8 bases. Per germline, CDR1 SGHDN and CDR2 FVKESK. This CDR3 region has 17 residues. J gave up 4 bases and V 3 bases, and 13 bases lay outside the gene matches. The CDR3 DNA follows: TGTGCCAGCAGCCATACGATGCACAGGGGGAAATTCACTGAAGCTTTCTTT. It translates to CASSHTMHRGKFTEAFF.

This clonotype was observed a few times. The CDR3 bases are TGCGCCAGCAGCTATGGTCCAGGGGGGAATTGGGCCAGCCAAGAGACCCAGTACTTC. Residues: CASSYGPGGNWASQETQYF. The chain combines TRBV5-1 with TRBJ2-5, with a tentative D call TRBD1 (7 bases). The CDR3 length is 19 residues. Germline V gene data show CDR1 as SGHRS and CDR2 as YFSETQ. V lost 3 bases to trimming and J lost 1 base, with 25 bases between them.

The chain links TRBV7-3 to TRBJ2-3; the match to TRBD1 covers 10 bases. The germline gives CDR1 SGHTA, CDR2 FQGTGA. CDR3 length: 18 amino acids. Trimming took 0 bases from V and 1 from J; bases not matched to a gene: 7. The CDR3 coding sequence is TGTGCCAGCAGCTTAACTGGACAGGGGGGGTTTCGCACAGATACGCAGTATTTT. This translates into CASSLTGQGGFRTDTQYF.

This clonotype was detected ten times or more. The V and J genes are TRBV7-9 and TRBJ1-1, with 7 bases aligning to TRBD1. Per the germline V gene, CDR1 is SEHNR and CDR2 is FQNEAQ (reference sequence). V shed 5 bases, J shed 2 bases, and the junction held 5 bases outside the gene matches. The CDR3 runs 14 residues. The CDR3 loop reads CASSLDRENTEAFF. The CDR3 coding sequence is TGTGCCAGCAGCCTTGACAGGGAAAACACTGAAGCTTTCTTT.

V gene TRBV12-3 or TRBV12-4 combines with J gene TRBJ1-1, with D perhaps matching TRBD1 (6 bases). Trimming shortened V by 8 bases and J by 0 bases, and 13 bases separated the two germline ends. The CDR3 runs to 14 residues. This CDR3 is CASRRGGMNTEAFF. The CDR3, as DNA: TGTGCCAGCCGTAGGGGGGGAATGAACACTGAAGCTTTCTTT.

The sample holds many counts of this clonotype. The chain is built from TRBV15 and TRBJ1-1; no clear D gene. Germline V gene sequence: CDR1 LNHNV, CDR2 YYDKDF (reference sequence). The CDR3 runs 15 residues. The ends were cut back, 0 bases at V and 2 bases at J, with 10 bases in the middle. CDR3 DNA sequence: TGTGCCACCAGCAGAGATGGGCAGACCAACACTGAAGCTTTCTTT. Amino acid sequence: CATSRDGQTNTEAFF.

The chain joins TRBV6-4 to TRBJ1-1, with 7 bases that match TRBD1. The CDR3 is 16 amino acids. From germline, CDR1 is MRHNA and CDR2 SNTAGT. The V gene end was trimmed by 6 bases and the J gene end by 0 bases; junction bases not matched to a gene: 10. CDR3 sequence (DNA): TGTGCCAGCAGGCCGCAGGGGGGGGGGATGAACACTGAAGCTTTCTTT. This codes for CASRPQGGGMNTEAFF.

The chain uses TRBV11-3 and TRBJ2-1; D might be TRBD2 (5 bases). The germline gives CDR1 SGHNT, CDR2 YENEEA. V lost 3 bases to trimming and J lost 0 bases, with 9 bases between them. This CDR3 is 15 amino acids long. The CDR3 region has the DNA TGTGCCAGCAGCTTGGGTAGCGTCTCCTACAATGAGCAGTTCTTC. This encodes CASSLGSVSYNEQFF. The full variable domain, completed using reference TRBV11-3 and TRBJ2-1, is EAGVVQSPRYKIIEKKQPVAFWCNPISGHNTLYWYLQNLGQGPELLIRYENEEAVDDSQLPKDRFSAERLKGVDSTLKIQPAELGDSAVYLCASSLGSVSYNEQFFGPGTRLTVL.

In this sample, this clonotype turned up many times. The chain links TRBV7-9 to TRBJ1-6, with 9 bases that match TRBD1. CDR3 size: 15 residues. Germline V lookup: CDR1 SEHNR, CDR2 FQNEAQ (reference sequence). Trimming cost V 5 bases and J 5 bases; bases outside gene matches: 4. CDR3 DNA sequence: TGTGCCAGCAGCCCGCGGGACAGGGATAATTCACCCCTCCACTTT. It is translated as CASSPRDRDNSPLHF.